The rows below give T cell receptor beta chains drawn from one sample of a study of Graves' ophthalmopathy and Graves' hyperthyroidism. One entry per CDR3 protein results from TCRdb running MiXCR on the multiplex PCR reads. The data hold 500,000 to 700,000 distinct CDR3 sequences, with approximately 22% observed a single time. Source material: peripheral blood. The receptors shown here come from a woman younger than 35 with stable Graves' hyperthyroidism. Some clones in this sample may be carry-over from other donors' samples. The conserved cysteine and the conserved F or W are not part of the CDR3 here. The D gene is left open where the match is weak. Not all rows give a size; the values are once, few, many and, for expanded clones, a class.

TRBV6-5	-	11	many	TRBJ1-5	ASSYEENQPQH
TRBV20-1	-	11	many	TRBJ2-7	SARDFRAYEQY
TRBV7-6	TRBD1	14	-	TRBJ1-3	ASSLVGTGVTNTIY
TRBV28	-	13	-	TRBJ1-5	ASSNGWSSNQPQH
TRBV11-2	-	12	many	TRBJ1-5	ASSGEGGNQPQH
TRBV29-1	-	9	many	TRBJ2-7	SVEGTYEQY
TRBV19	-	10	many	TRBJ1-2	ASSNRNYGYT
TRBV30	TRBD1	11	many	TRBJ2-5	AADRGDEETQY
TRBV30	-	10	many	TRBJ2-7	AWSYGDYEQY
TRBV10-3	-	12	many	TRBJ1-5	AISVSGGNQPQH
TRBV20-1	-	11	-	TRBJ2-7	SARDFGEYEQY
TRBV7-2	TRBD1	13	many	TRBJ2-5	ASSFPTGGVETQY
TRBV29-1	-	10	-	TRBJ2-7	SVLQGLYEQY
TRBV18	TRBD1	12	-	TRBJ1-6	AISTYRGNSPLH
TRBV2	TRBD2	13	many	TRBJ2-5	ASSPGLAVQETQY
TRBV5-1	-	13	many	TRBJ1-1	ASTQVGARYTEAF